Each of the 29 T cell receptor beta chains below was sequenced from the same sample in a study of T cell repertoires in cytomegalovirus infection. TCRdb re-called the reads with MiXCR, one entry per CDR3 protein. Among approximately 500,000 distinct CDR3 sequences listed, 11% were seen once. The sample consisted of PBMCs. The receptors come from a human donor in good health (CMV status not recorded). Some clones in this sample may be carry-over from other donors' samples.

This clonotype was picked up many times. The chain has TRBV7-2 and TRBJ1-2, with D uncertain. Per the germline V gene, CDR1 is SGHTA and CDR2 is FQGNSA. CDR3 length: 14 amino acids. The germline V and J ends were trimmed by 1 base and 1 base, with 7 bases remaining between them. CDR3 in DNA: TGTGCCAGCAGCTTAGGACGGAATAACTATGGCTACACCTTC. Protein sequence: CASSLGRNNYGYTF. The full variable domain, with the rest looked up from reference TRBV7-2 and TRBJ1-2, is GAGVSQSPSNKVTEKGKDVELRCDPISGHTALYWYRQSLGQGLEFLIYFQGNSAPDKSGLPSDRFSAERTGGSVSTLTIQRTQQEDSAVYLCASSLGRNNYGYTFGSGTRLTVV.

This clonotype was found many times. This chain connects TRBV12-5 to TRBJ2-1, with D hard to call. There are 14 residues in the CDR3. CDR1 and CDR2 from the germline V gene are LGHNT and FRNRAP. V lost 7 bases and J lost 0, with 10 bases in between. CDR3 in amino acids: CASAKISSYNEQFF. CDR3 DNA sequence: TGTGCTAGTGCCAAGATTAGCTCCTACAATGAGCAGTTCTTC.

V is TRBV6-1 and J is TRBJ1-1, with TRBD1 matching 8 bases. CDR3 length: 12 residues. CDR1 is MNHNS, CDR2 SASEGT, per germline. Losses at the gene ends were 6 bases for V and 7 bases for J; bases not matched to a gene: 4. The CDR3 is CASRPTGGEAFF. The DNA for the CDR3 is TGTGCCAGCAGGCCCACAGGGGGTGAAGCTTTCTTT.

This clonotype occurred many times. The V and J genes are TRBV12-3 or TRBV12-4 and TRBJ1-5; tentatively, D is TRBD1 (5 bases). V shed 2 bases and J shed 2 bases, with 10 bases lying between them. This CDR3 is built from 15 residues. The CDR3 sequence: CASSLSPRGNQPQHF. In DNA, the CDR3 is TGTGCCAGCAGTTTAAGTCCCAGGGGCAATCAGCCCCAGCATTTT.

V and J are TRBV28 and TRBJ1-2, with 9 bases lining up with TRBD1. The CDR3 extends over 14 amino acids. V dropped 3 bases and J dropped 4; count of bases not matched to a gene: 3. CDR1 and CDR2 from the germline V gene are MDHEN and SYDVKM. In DNA, the CDR3 is TGTGCCAGCAGTTTCTACAGGGGGCTCTATGGCTACACCTTC. Translation gives CASSFYRGLYGYTF.

This clonotype was seen only a few times. This chain links TRBV5-1 with TRBJ2-1; D gene ambiguous. Trimming took 5 bases from V and 0 from J, leaving 15 bases between them. The length of the CDR3 is 16 residues. From germline, CDR1 is SGHRS and CDR2 YFSETQ. CDR3 region: CASSKPLSSSYNEQFF. The CDR3 DNA sequence: TGCGCCAGCAGTAAACCGCTGTCGAGCTCCTACAATGAGCAGTTCTTC.

This clonotype was seen a handful of times. The V and J genes are TRBV3-1 and TRBJ1-4, with D hard to call. Per germline, CDR1 LGHDT and CDR2 YNNKEL (reference sequence). This CDR3 contains 13 residues. V dropped 4 bases and J dropped 7 bases, with 10 bases sitting between them. CDR3 nucleotide sequence: TGTGCCAGCAGCCCAGGATCGGGTGAAAAACTGTTTTTT. Translation: CASSPGSGEKLFF. The full variable domain, with the rest looked up from reference TRBV3-1 and TRBJ1-4, is DTAVSQTPKYLVTQMGNDKSIKCEQNLGHDTMYWYKQDSKKFLKIMFSYNNKELIINETVPNRFSPKSPDKAHLNLHINSLELGDSAVYFCASSPGSGEKLFFGSGTQLSVL.

This clonotype was counted many times. This chain uses TRBV20-1 with TRBJ1-4, with 9 positions matching TRBD1. Germline V lookup: CDR1 DFQATT, CDR2 SNEGSKA (reference sequence). After removal of 4 bases from V and 7 bases from J, the junction contained 7 bases not matched to a gene. The CDR3 covers 14 residues. CDR3 loop: CSATSGTGSEKLFF. The CDR3 nucleotides are TGCAGTGCTACGAGTGGGACAGGGAGTGAAAAACTGTTTTTT.

This clonotype was seen many times. The chain employs TRBV7-2 and TRBJ2-5; D uncertain. The CDR3 has 13 amino acids. Per germline, CDR1 SGHTA and CDR2 FQGNSA. Between the trimmed V and J ends, which lost 3 bases and 3 bases, there was a span of 8 bases. The CDR3 DNA reads as TGTGCCAGCAGCTTCTTCGCAAAAGAGACCCAGTACTTC. It encodes CASSFFAKETQYF. Full variable domain (outside the CDR3, taken from reference TRBV7-2 and TRBJ2-5): GAGVSQSPSNKVTEKGKDVELRCDPISGHTALYWYRQSLGQGLEFLIYFQGNSAPDKSGLPSDRFSAERTGGSVSTLTIQRTQQEDSAVYLCASSFFAKETQYFGPGTRLLVL.

V usage is TRBV20-1 and J usage is TRBJ2-7; no clear D. Germline lookup yields CDR1 DFQATT and CDR2 SNEGSKA (reference sequence). V lost 5 bases to trimming and J lost 0 bases, with 14 bases between them. The CDR3 is made up of 14 amino acids. CDR3 sequence: CSAPMGDPSYEQYF. In DNA, the CDR3 is TGCAGTGCTCCTATGGGCGATCCCTCCTACGAGCAGTACTTC.

This clonotype was recorded many times. This rearrangement joins TRBV6-1 to TRBJ2-1; 8 bases are a match to TRBD2. Germline CDR1 and CDR2: MNHNS and SASEGT. V gave up 5 bases and J gave up 3 bases; unmatched junction bases: 15. The CDR3 consists of 18 residues. CDR3 region: CASSRNSGATTRYNEQFF. CDR3 coding DNA: TGTGCCAGCAGTCGGAATAGCGGGGCCACGACACGCTACAATGAGCAGTTCTTC.

This clonotype was detected many times. This chain joins TRBV9 and TRBJ2-1, with 10 bases identical to TRBD2. J was trimmed by 4 bases and V by 4 bases; bases with no gene match: 14. The V gene's germline CDR1 is SGDLS and CDR2 YYNGEE. There are 18 residues in the CDR3. CDR3 in DNA: TGTGCCAGCAGCCTGAATCCCACTCGGACTAGCGGATACAATGAGCAGTTCTTC. Residues: CASSLNPTRTSGYNEQFF.

This clonotype was seen a few times. The chain couples TRBV18 to TRBJ2-1, with D perhaps matching TRBD2 (6 bases). Germline-derived CDR1 and CDR2 are KGHSH and LQKENI. V was cut by 6 bases and J by 2 bases, with 11 bases left in between. CDR3 length: 14 amino acids. The CDR3, as DNA: TGTGCCAGCTCGCGGGGTTCTGCCTACAATGAGCAGTTCTTC. Translating it yields CASSRGSAYNEQFF.

This rearrangement joins TRBV12-3 or TRBV12-4 to TRBJ2-5; 8 nucleotides align to TRBD2. Unmatched junction bases numbered 5, after V lost 7 bases and J lost 1 base. The CDR3 covers 14 residues. The DNA of the CDR3 is TGTGCCAGCACCATAGCGGGACCCCAAGAGACCCAGTACTTC. It is translated as CASTIAGPQETQYF.

The gene calls are TRBV5-6 and TRBJ1-5; D is possibly TRBD1 (5 bases). From germline, CDR1 is SGHDT and CDR2 YYEEEE. The length of the CDR3 is 16 residues. V gave up 5 bases and J gave up 3 bases, with 18 bases separating them. The CDR3 sequence: CASSLLGDRANQPQHF. The CDR3 DNA follows: TGTGCCAGCAGTCTTTTGGGGGATCGGGCCAATCAGCCCCAGCATTTT.

A few counts support this clonotype. This chain links TRBV15 with TRBJ2-3; D might be TRBD2 (5 bases). Trimming took off 0 bases at V and 0 bases at J, with 10 bases between the two ends. The CDR3 has 16 residues. The germline gives CDR1 LNHNV, CDR2 YYDKDF (reference sequence). The CDR3 nucleotides are TGTGCCACCAGCAGAGAGGGCAGGAGGAGCACAGATACGCAGTATTTT. Its protein product is CATSREGRRSTDTQYF.

This clonotype was detected ten times or more. The chain uses TRBV7-8 and TRBJ2-3; D is possibly TRBD1 (6 bases). The CDR3 spans 15 residues. With 6 bases removed from V and 2 bases from J, the gap between germline ends came to 15 bases. The germline V gene has CDR1 SGHVS and CDR2 FQNEAQ. Written as DNA, the CDR3 is TGTGCCAGCAGGGGGGACAAACTAAACACAGATACGCAGTATTTT. This sequence encodes CASRGDKLNTDTQYF.

This clonotype was seen repeatedly, ten times or more. The rearrangement joins TRBV30 to TRBJ2-4; D unclear. Germline values: CDR1 GTSNPN, CDR2 SVGIG (reference sequence). V lost 0 bases, J lost 0 bases, and 9 bases lay in between. The CDR3 runs 15 residues. CDR3 residues: CAWSVKELAKNIQYF. CDR3 nucleotide sequence: TGTGCCTGGAGTGTAAAGGAACTAGCCAAAAACATTCAGTACTTC. Full variable domain (rest looked up from reference TRBV30 and TRBJ2-4): SQTIHQWPATLVQPVGSPLSLECTVEGTSNPNLYWYRQAAGRGLQLLFYSVGIGQISSEVPQNLSASRPQDRQFILSSKKLLLSDSGFYLCAWSVKELAKNIQYFGAGTRLSVL.

In this sample, this clonotype turned up many times. V is TRBV19 and J is TRBJ2-3; 12 nucleotides align to TRBD2. In germline, CDR1 is LNHDA, CDR2 SQIVND (reference sequence). This CDR3 region has 16 residues. V gave up 5 bases and J gave up 5 bases; unmatched junction bases: 8. The chain's CDR3 is CASSLGLAGGRDTQYF. As DNA, the CDR3 is TGTGCCAGTAGTTTGGGACTAGCGGGCGGGAGAGATACGCAGTATTTT.

Regarding this clonotype: A much larger clonotype is one base distant, so this may be a read error. This chain uses TRBV18 with TRBJ1-1; tentative D call: TRBD1 (5 bases). The CDR3 runs 13 residues. CDR1 KGHSH and CDR2 LQKENI come from the germline V gene. The CDR3 region has the DNA TGTGTCAGCTCACCAGGGTTCACGACTGAAGCTTTCTTT. Residues: CVSSPGFTTEAFF.

This clonotype appeared many times. The J gene is TRBJ1-2, the V gene TRBV6-1, with a weak D call TRBD1 (5 bases). CDR1 MNHNS and CDR2 SASEGT come from the germline V gene. Trimming took 5 bases from V and 5 from J, leaving 30 bases between them. This CDR3 contains 19 residues. The DNA of the CDR3 is TGTGCCAGCAGTTCATTAAATACTCGGGACCCCTTGGGTGGTTATGGCTACACCTTC. Encoded protein: CASSSLNTRDPLGGYGYTF.

Ten or more counts support this clonotype. The chain links TRBV7-9 to TRBJ2-1, with a weak D call TRBD2 (5 bases). V lost 1 base, J lost 5 bases, and 12 bases lay in between. The CDR3 extends over 15 amino acids. Germline loops: CDR1 SEHNR, CDR2 FQNEAQ (reference sequence). The CDR3 DNA follows: TGTGCCAGCAGCTTAGGCAGCGGCCTGCACAATGAGCAGTTCTTC. Protein sequence: CASSLGSGLHNEQFF.

The V and J genes are TRBV20-1 and TRBJ1-2, with D hard to call. The CDR3 extends over 14 amino acids. Germline values: CDR1 DFQATT, CDR2 SNEGSKA (reference sequence). V dropped 2 bases and J dropped 3 bases, with 13 bases sitting between them. CDR3 bases: TGCAGTGCTAGACCGGTGGCCCTGGACTATGGCTACACCTTC. This encodes CSARPVALDYGYTF.

This clonotype was seen a handful of times. The rearrangement joins TRBV7-9 to TRBJ2-2, with TRBD1 identical over 7 bases. V lost 2 bases and J lost 3; bases outside the gene matches: 3. The CDR3 contains 15 residues. The germline V gene has CDR1 SEHNR and CDR2 FQNEAQ (reference sequence). CDR3 DNA: TGTGCCAGCAGCTTACGGGACAGTTACACCGGGGAGCTGTTTTTT. Translated, it gives CASSLRDSYTGELFF. The complete variable domain, with remaining parts taken from reference TRBV7-9 and TRBJ2-2, reads DTGVSQNPRHKITKRGQNVTFRCDPISEHNRLYWYRQTLGQGPEFLTYFQNEAQLEKSRLLSDRFSAERPKGSFSTLEIQRTEQGDSAMYLCASSLRDSYTGELFFGEGSRLTVL.

V usage is TRBV28 and J usage is TRBJ2-7; possibly TRBD2 for D (6 bases). The germline V and J ends were trimmed by 6 bases and 0 bases, with 18 bases remaining between them. CDR3 length: 16 residues. CDR1 is MDHEN, CDR2 SYDVKM, per germline. The CDR3 is CASSPLRGAYSYEQYF. DNA for the CDR3: TGTGCCAGCAGCCCCCTCCGCGGGGCCTACTCCTACGAGCAGTACTTC.

In regard to this clonotype: A clone one base away is much larger, so this may be a read error. This rearrangement joins TRBV20-1 to TRBJ2-7; 9 bases fit TRBD2. Germline assignment: CDR1 DFQATT and CDR2 SNEGSKA (reference sequence). The CDR3 runs 14 residues. The CDR3 DNA reads as TGCAGTGGTATGATAGCGGGGGAGAACTACGAGCTGTACTTC. It specifies CSGMIAGENYELYF.

V is TRBV28 and J is TRBJ1-4; D is unclear. Trimming stripped 4 bases from V and 5 bases from J, with 26 bases between. CDR3 size: 19 residues. The V gene's germline CDR1 is MDHEN and CDR2 SYDVKM. The CDR3 region has the DNA TGTGCCAGCAGTTACCTGCTTTTGTCTGGACGACCCGAGAATGAAAAACTGTTTTTT. It specifies CASSYLLLSGRPENEKLFF.

The table lists this clonotype with a few counts. The chain joins TRBV23-1 to TRBJ2-5; D gene ambiguous. TRBV23-1 is assigned to the ORF class and has an uncertain function. The CDR3 loop spans 15 amino acids. Trimming cost V 2 bases and J 5 bases, with 15 bases left between them. In DNA form, the CDR3 reads TGCGCCAGCAGTCAAGCGCCCCCCCGGGTGGAGACCCAGTACTTC. It is translated as CASSQAPPRVETQYF.

The rearrangement links TRBV20-1 to TRBJ2-1; D remains unclear. The CDR3 has 14 amino acids. Germline V gene lookup returns CDR1 DFQATT and CDR2 SNEGSKA (reference sequence). The V gene lost 6 bases and the J gene lost 0 bases, with 12 bases spanning the gap. The CDR3 loop is CSARTRSSYNEQFF. CDR3 sequence (DNA): TGCAGTGCACGGACCAGGAGCTCCTACAATGAGCAGTTCTTC.